The present T cell receptor (beta chain) was sequenced within a study of CD8 T cells in Susac syndrome. Study-level information: Intravenous immunoglobulin alone or corticosteroids were being given to patients with Susac syndrome at blood draw, unless they were therapy-naive.

V gave up 4 bases and J gave up 1 base; unmatched junction bases: 7. The CDR3 spans 14 residues. Germline V lookup: CDR1 DFQATT, CDR2 SNEGSKA (reference sequence). Random hexamers served to reverse transcribe roughly 0.5 to 1 ug RNA. TCRdb passed the immunoSEQ multiplex PCR reads through MiXCR, listing each CDR3 protein once. Found here are under 200,000 distinct CDR3 sequences, roughly 95% of them singletons; the top ten hold around 0.12%. This sequence originates from a human donor with Susac syndrome. Sequencing was carried out using CD4+ T cells from PBMCs. The gene calls are TRBV20-1 and TRBJ2-7; 7 positions agree with TRBD1. CDR3 in DNA: TGCAGTGCTATAAGGGGGCCCGAATCCTACGAGCAGTACTTC. Its translation is CSAIRGPESYEQYF.